This T cell receptor beta chain was profiled in a study of CD8 T cells in ankylosing spondylitis. Of note for this clonotype: Its antigen is as yet unknown.

Study-wide findings and caveats: Clones linked to the disease showed a CD8+ phenotype. They occurred at relatively low frequencies in peripheral blood. Disease-linked clones were reportedly significantly enriched in matched ankylosing spondylitis synovial fluid.

Germline CDR1 is SGHAT and CDR2 is FQNNGV. This CDR3 region has 14 residues. Trimming at V came to 5 bases and at J to 2 bases, leaving 6 bases not matched to a gene. TCRdb itself ran the 5' RACE reads through MiXCR, one entry per CDR3 protein. The sample yields some 87,000 distinct CDR3 sequences, 27% seen once. The chain carries TRBV11-2 and TRBJ2-7, with 7 bases lining up with TRBD1. This receptor was obtained from a male donor with ankylosing spondylitis or in good health (not recorded which). Specimen: blood, either unsorted or a sorted T cell fraction (not recorded which). The CDR3 bases are TGTGCCAGCAGCCCGGACAGGATAGCCTACGAGCAGTACTTC. The encoded protein is CASSPDRIAYEQYF.